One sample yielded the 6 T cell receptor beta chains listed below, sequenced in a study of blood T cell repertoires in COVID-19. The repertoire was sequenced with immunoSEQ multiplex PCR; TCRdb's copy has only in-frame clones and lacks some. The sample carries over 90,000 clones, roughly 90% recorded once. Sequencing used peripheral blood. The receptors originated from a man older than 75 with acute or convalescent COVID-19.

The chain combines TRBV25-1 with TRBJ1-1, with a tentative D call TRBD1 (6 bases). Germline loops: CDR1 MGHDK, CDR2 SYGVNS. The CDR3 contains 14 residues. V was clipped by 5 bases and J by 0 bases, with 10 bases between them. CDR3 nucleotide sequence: TGTGCCAGCAGTCCCGGGACAATGAACACTGAAGCTTTCTTT. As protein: CASSPGTMNTEAFF.

For the CDR3, the DNA is TGTGCCAGCAGCTTAGGACAGGGGGCGGATGAGCAGTTCTTC. It translates to CASSLGQGADEQFF. This chain joins TRBV11-2 and TRBJ2-1; 10 nucleotides align to TRBD1. V lost 1 base to trimming and J lost 8 bases; unmatched junction nucleotides: 2. The CDR3 has 14 amino acids. CDR1 is SGHAT and CDR2 is FQNNGV in the germline V gene.

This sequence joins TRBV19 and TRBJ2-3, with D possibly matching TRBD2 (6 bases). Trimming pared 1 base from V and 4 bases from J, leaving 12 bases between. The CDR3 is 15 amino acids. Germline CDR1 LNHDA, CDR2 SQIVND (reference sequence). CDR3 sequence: CASSIGTNSADTQYF. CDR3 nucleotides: TGTGCCAGTAGTATAGGGACTAATTCTGCAGATACGCAGTATTTT.

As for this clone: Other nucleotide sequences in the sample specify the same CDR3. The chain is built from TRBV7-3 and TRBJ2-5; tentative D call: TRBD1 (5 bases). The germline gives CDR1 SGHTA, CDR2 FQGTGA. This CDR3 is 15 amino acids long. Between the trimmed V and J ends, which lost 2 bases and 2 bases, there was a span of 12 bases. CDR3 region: CASSLGAGPQETQYF. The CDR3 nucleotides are TGTGCCAGCAGCTTAGGGGCAGGCCCACAAGAGACCCAGTACTTC.

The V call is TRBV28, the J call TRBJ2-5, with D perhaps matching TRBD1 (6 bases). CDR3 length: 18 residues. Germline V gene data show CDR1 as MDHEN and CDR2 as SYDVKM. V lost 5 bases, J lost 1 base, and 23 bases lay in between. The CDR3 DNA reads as TGTGCCAGCAGTAGATATTTCCCCCGGGACATAACCCAAGAGACCCAGTACTTC. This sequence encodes CASSRYFPRDITQETQYF.

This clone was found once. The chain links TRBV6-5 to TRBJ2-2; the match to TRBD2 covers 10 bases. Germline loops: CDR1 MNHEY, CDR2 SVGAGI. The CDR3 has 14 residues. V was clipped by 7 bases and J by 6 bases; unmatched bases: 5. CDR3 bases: TGTGCCAGCATGAAAGGACTAGCGGCCGGGGAGCTGTTTTTT. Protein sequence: CASMKGLAAGELFF.